The next 32 T cell receptor beta chains were all read from a single sample in a study of blood T cell repertoires in COVID-19. TCRdb's table, derived via immunoSEQ multiplex PCR, lists solely in-frame clones and lacks some. The data hold some 200,000 clones, with 65% to 90% observed a single time. The sample comprised peripheral blood. The receptors come from a human donor in a cohort sampled during active COVID-19.

The rearrangement links TRBV28 to TRBJ2-1, with D hard to call. CDR1 is MDHEN, CDR2 SYDVKM, per germline. The CDR3 loop spans 13 amino acids. The germline V and J ends were trimmed by 7 bases and 1 base, with 8 bases remaining between them. The CDR3 sequence: CASTSSSYNEQFF. CDR3 sequence (DNA): TGTGCCAGCACCTCCAGTTCCTACAATGAGCAGTTCTTC.

This chain links TRBV3-1 (or the pseudogene TRBV3-2) with TRBJ1-2; 7 nucleotides match TRBD1. CDR3 size: 15 residues. V shed 6 bases and J 3 bases; nucleotides not matched to a gene: 10. In germline, CDR1 is LGHDT, CDR2 YNNKEL (reference sequence). CDR3 DNA: TGTGCCAGCAGGAACCGGGACAGCCTTGACTATGGCTACACCTTC. Translating gives CASRNRDSLDYGYTF.

This clone came up a few times. The CDR3 region is CATSITISYNEQFF. The CDR3 region has the DNA TGTGCCACCTCAATTACAATCTCCTACAATGAGCAGTTCTTC. The chain joins TRBV19 to TRBJ2-1, with D uncertain. Between the trimmed V and J ends, which lost 10 bases and 0 bases, there was a span of 13 bases. The germline CDR1 and CDR2 sequences are LNHDA and SQIVND (reference sequence). The CDR3 is 14 residues long.

The chain has TRBV27 and TRBJ2-7, with 12 bases aligning to TRBD2. The CDR3 consists of 15 residues. Germline lookup yields CDR1 MNHEY and CDR2 SMNVEV (reference sequence). The ends lost 6 bases at V and 5 bases at J; junction bases unmatched: 8. CDR3 residues: CASSPTSGRPDEQYF. The CDR3 DNA sequence: TGTGCCAGCAGCCCAACTAGCGGGAGGCCCGACGAGCAGTACTTC.

This sequence joins TRBV11-2 and TRBJ1-5; D is unclear. Looked up from germline, CDR1 is SGHAT and CDR2 is FQNNGV. Trimming left V 0 bases short and J 3 bases short, with 9 bases between. The CDR3 totals 15 residues. Here the CDR3 reads CASSLDRGPNQPQHF. As DNA, the CDR3 is TGTGCCAGCAGCTTAGATCGAGGTCCCAATCAGCCCCAGCATTTT.

The chain combines TRBV7-8 with TRBJ2-5; the D gene is possibly TRBD2 (5 bases). CDR3 size: 15 residues. The germline gives CDR1 SGHVS, CDR2 FQNEAQ. V was trimmed by 5 bases and J by 7 bases, leaving 20 bases between them. CDR3 residues: CASSELVEGRGTQYF. The CDR3 DNA follows: TGTGCCAGCAGCGAGTTGGTTGAGGGCCGGGGGACCCAGTACTTC.

The chain employs TRBV4-2 and TRBJ2-2, with 9 bases identical to TRBD2. The CDR3 covers 17 residues. The junction had 10 bases not matched to a gene; V was cut back by 4 bases and J by 4 bases. The germline CDR1 and CDR2 sequences are LGHNA and YNFKEQ. This CDR3 reads CASSRSLREGPTGELFF. The CDR3 DNA sequence: TGTGCCAGCAGCCGTTCCTTGCGGGAGGGCCCCACCGGGGAGCTGTTTTTT.

J is TRBJ2-1 and V is TRBV28; TRBD2 aligns across 8 bases. The V and J ends lost 8 bases and 7 bases, in that order; junction bases with no gene match: 16. The CDR3 is made up of 16 amino acids. CDR1 is MDHEN and CDR2 is SYDVKM in the germline V gene. Here the CDR3 reads CASGALAGRGVNEQFF. Here the CDR3 DNA reads TGTGCCAGCGGAGCCTTAGCGGGACGGGGGGTGAATGAGCAGTTCTTC.

This clone was seen a few times. The chain joins TRBV28 to TRBJ2-7, with 7 bases that match TRBD2. CDR1 is MDHEN, CDR2 SYDVKM, per germline. V was clipped by 8 bases and J by 3 bases; unmatched bases: 13. The CDR3 totals 15 residues. The CDR3 region has the DNA TGTGCCAGCTACCCTGGCGGGAGAGTATACTACGAGCAGTACTTC. As protein: CASYPGGRVYYEQYF.

The V and J genes are TRBV6-6 and TRBJ1-1, with D perhaps matching TRBD1 (6 bases). Trimming shortened V by 8 bases and J by 1 base, and 14 bases separated the two germline ends. CDR1 is MNHNY and CDR2 is SVGAGI in the germline V gene (reference sequence). CDR3 size: 14 residues. CDR3 DNA sequence: TGTGCCAGCGCGCCGGGACACTCGAACACTGAAGCTTTCTTT. The encoded protein is CASAPGHSNTEAFF.

The rearrangement joins TRBV27 to TRBJ2-7; perhaps TRBD1 as D (6 bases). With 4 bases removed from V and 6 bases from J, the gap between germline ends came to 19 bases. CDR3 length equals 15 residues. Germline V lookup: CDR1 MNHEY, CDR2 SMNVEV (reference sequence). This chain's CDR3 is CASSSPGTTRREQYF. CDR3 DNA: TGTGCCAGCAGTTCCCCCGGGACAACCAGGCGCGAGCAGTACTTC.

This clone was detected once. V usage is TRBV19 and J usage is TRBJ2-3, with TRBD1 identical over 11 bases. The J segment lost 4 bases and the V segment lost 9 bases, leaving 9 bases of the junction unmatched. Germline values: CDR1 LNHDA, CDR2 SQIVND (reference sequence). The CDR3 is 15 residues long. The CDR3 reads CASRDPGQGADTQYF. CDR3 sequence (DNA): TGTGCCAGCAGAGACCCGGGACAGGGGGCAGATACGCAGTATTTT.

The V call is TRBV4-1, the J call TRBJ2-5; TRBD1 is a possible D gene (5 bases). This CDR3 has 14 residues. Germline V gives CDR1 MGHRA, CDR2 YSYEKL. Trimming removed 0 bases from V and 5 bases from J, with 10 bases in between. The CDR3 DNA reads TGCGCCAGCAGCCAAGAGTCAGGGCGGGAGACCCAGTACTTC. The encoded protein is CASSQESGRETQYF.

The rearrangement links TRBV6-5 to TRBJ1-1; D unclear. Germline loops: CDR1 MNHEY, CDR2 SVGAGI. The V end lost 4 bases, the J end lost 1 base, and 13 bases lay between the germline ends. CDR3 length: 15 residues. CDR3 region: CASSFGRTGNTEAFF. CDR3 coding DNA: TGTGCCAGCAGTTTCGGACGGACTGGGAACACTGAAGCTTTCTTT.

V is TRBV18 and J is TRBJ2-4, with a tentative D call TRBD2 (6 bases). The ends were cut back, 2 bases at V and 2 bases at J, with 10 bases in the middle. The germline V gene encodes CDR1 KGHSH and CDR2 LQKENI. The CDR3 is made up of 15 amino acids. This chain's CDR3 is CASSPGGWSKNIQYF. The CDR3 DNA reads TGTGCCAGCTCACCAGGAGGGTGGTCCAAAAACATTCAGTACTTC.

The rearrangement joins TRBV5-1 to TRBJ1-4; 9 bases are shared with TRBD1. The trim removed 4 bases at V and 4 bases at J, leaving 5 bases unmatched. The CDR3 runs to 15 residues. In germline, CDR1 is SGHRS, CDR2 YFSETQ. CDR3 nucleotides: TGCGCCAGCAGCCGGGGGACAGGGAGTAATGAAAAACTGTTTTTT. As protein: CASSRGTGSNEKLFF. The complete variable domain, with remaining parts taken from reference TRBV5-1 and TRBJ1-4, reads KAGVTQTPRYLIKTRGQQVTLSCSPISGHRSVSWYQQTPGQGLQFLFEYFSETQRNKGNFPGRFSGRQFSNSRSEMNVSTLELGDSALYLCASSRGTGSNEKLFFGSGTQLSVL.

This clone was found once. The J gene is TRBJ2-5, the V gene TRBV7-8; TRBD2 agrees at 12 bases. The length of the CDR3 is 16 residues. Germline V lookup: CDR1 SGHVS, CDR2 FQNEAQ. V shed 5 bases and J 5 bases; nucleotides not matched to a gene: 9. The CDR3 here is CASSPRLAGVKETQYF. The CDR3 DNA sequence: TGTGCCAGCAGCCCACGACTAGCGGGAGTGAAGGAGACCCAGTACTTC.

This chain links TRBV19 with TRBJ1-5, with D perhaps matching TRBD1 (5 bases). The CDR3 is made up of 13 amino acids. V was clipped by 4 bases and J by 2 bases, with 6 bases between them. Germline V CDR1 and CDR2: LNHDA, SQIVND (reference sequence). CDR3 in DNA: TGTGCCAGTAGTAGCAGGGGCAATCAGCCCCAGCATTTT. It is translated as CASSSRGNQPQHF.

V gene TRBV25-1 combines with J gene TRBJ2-2; D perhaps matches TRBD1 (7 bases). V was trimmed by 4 bases and J by 8 bases, leaving 14 bases between them. In germline, CDR1 is MGHDK, CDR2 SYGVNS. CDR3 length: 14 residues. The CDR3 nucleotides read TGTGCCAGCAGTGGACAGGGAGGACTGGGGGAGCTGTTTTTT. Residues: CASSGQGGLGELFF.

The genes are TRBV20-1 and TRBJ2-5; 10 positions match TRBD2. Looked up from germline, CDR1 is DFQATT and CDR2 is SNEGSKA (reference sequence). This CDR3 is 14 amino acids long. Germline trimming cut 3 bases from V and 4 bases from J; bases unmatched to any gene: 5. The CDR3 DNA reads TGCAGTGCTAGTTCCCTAGCGGGAGCAGAGACCCAGTACTTC. Protein sequence: CSASSLAGAETQYF.

The J gene is TRBJ2-3, the V gene TRBV27, with 12 positions matching TRBD2. This CDR3 contains 17 residues. Trimming removed 8 bases from V and 4 bases from J; junction bases left unmatched: 13. In germline, CDR1 is MNHEY, CDR2 SMNVEV (reference sequence). The CDR3 loop is CASLGLTSGSSADTQYF. CDR3 nucleotides: TGTGCCAGCCTTGGTCTGACTAGCGGGAGTTCCGCAGATACGCAGTATTTT.

This clone appeared once. The J gene is TRBJ2-3, the V gene TRBV19; tentatively, D is TRBD1 (5 bases). CDR1 is LNHDA and CDR2 is SQIVND in the germline V gene (reference sequence). The CDR3 runs to 17 residues. Deletions cut 8 bases from V and 0 bases from J, with 21 bases between. CDR3 residues: CASGDNLQDTSTDTQYF. The CDR3 nucleotides read TGTGCCAGTGGAGATAACTTACAGGACACTAGCACAGATACGCAGTATTTT.

V gene TRBV4-2 combines with J gene TRBJ2-1; TRBD2 matches 13 bases. The CDR3 is 17 residues long. V dropped 0 bases and J dropped 7; count of bases not matched to a gene: 6. Germline CDR1 is LGHNA and CDR2 is YNFKEQ. The CDR3 reads CASSQDLTSGRGNEQFF. The CDR3 DNA reads TGTGCCAGCAGCCAAGATCTTACTAGCGGGAGGGGGAATGAGCAGTTCTTC.

V is TRBV6-2 or TRBV6-3 and J is TRBJ2-4, with D tentatively TRBD2 (5 bases). Germline assignment: CDR1 MNHEY and CDR2 SVGEGT. The CDR3 consists of 16 residues. V was cut by 5 bases and J by 0 bases, with 14 bases left in between. This CDR3 is CASSPLQDLAKNIQYF. DNA of the CDR3: TGTGCCAGCAGTCCGCTCCAGGACTTAGCCAAAAACATTCAGTACTTC.

The chain uses TRBV5-1 and TRBJ2-5, with TRBD2 identical over 7 bases. V lost 4 bases, J lost 9 bases, and 12 bases stayed unmatched. This CDR3 region has 14 residues. Looked up from germline, CDR1 is SGHRS and CDR2 is YFSETQ. CDR3 amino acids: CASSPLAATRAQYF. The CDR3 DNA reads as TGCGCCAGCAGCCCGCTAGCGGCTACACGGGCCCAGTACTTC.

This clone has only one observation. This chain uses TRBV19 with TRBJ1-5; a possible D gene is TRBD1 (6 bases). Trimming removed 0 bases from V and 5 bases from J, with 11 bases in between. Germline CDR1 reads LNHDA; CDR2 reads SQIVND (reference sequence). The CDR3 is 15 residues long. The DNA for the CDR3 is TGTGCCAGTAGTATAGAGAGGGCAGGGGATCAGCCCCAGCATTTT. It is translated as CASSIERAGDQPQHF.

The rearrangement uses TRBV7-8 and TRBJ1-5; D perhaps matches TRBD1 (6 bases). Germline CDR1 reads SGHVS; CDR2 reads FQNEAQ. V lost 5 bases to trimming and J lost 2 bases, with 16 bases between them. The CDR3 covers 16 residues. The CDR3 spells CASSPIGGGGNQPQHF. The CDR3, as DNA: TGTGCCAGCAGCCCTATTGGGGGGGGCGGCAATCAGCCCCAGCATTTT. Using reference TRBV7-8 and TRBJ1-5 for the parts outside the CDR3, the full variable domain is GAGVSQSPRYKVAKRGQDVALRCDPISGHVSLFWYQQALGQGPEFLTYFQNEAQLDKSGLPSDRFFAERPEGSVSTLKIQRTQQEDSAVYLCASSPIGGGGNQPQHFGDGTRLSIL.

This clone has a handful of counts. This chain joins TRBV19 and TRBJ2-2, with 11 nucleotides matching TRBD2. The V segment lost 6 bases and the J segment 4 bases; nucleotides outside the gene matches: 10. This CDR3 spans 17 amino acids. Germline values: CDR1 LNHDA, CDR2 SQIVND (reference sequence). The CDR3: CASRALSGTSGTGELFF. CDR3 nucleotide sequence: TGTGCCAGTAGAGCCCTATCCGGGACTAGCGGCACCGGGGAGCTGTTTTTT.

This clone has just a few counts. The rearrangement links TRBV2 to TRBJ2-7; 8 positions match TRBD1. CDR1 and CDR2 from the germline V gene are SNHLY and FYNNEI. Unmatched junction bases numbered 2, after V lost 6 bases and J lost 4 bases. The CDR3 extends over 12 amino acids. CDR3 in amino acids: CASRDREYEQYF. The CDR3 region has the DNA TGTGCCAGCAGGGACAGGGAGTACGAGCAGTACTTC.

The V and J genes are TRBV6-2 or TRBV6-3 and TRBJ2-7; 11 bases line up with TRBD2. CDR1 and CDR2 (germline): MNHEY, SVGEGT. CDR3 size: 15 residues. Trimming removed 2 bases from V and 6 bases from J; junction bases left unmatched: 6. The CDR3 region is CASSYPSGRTREQYF. In DNA, the CDR3 is TGTGCCAGCAGTTACCCTAGCGGGAGGACTCGCGAGCAGTACTTC.

The chain employs TRBV28 and TRBJ1-1; TRBD1 aligns across 8 bases. This CDR3 region has 14 residues. V shed 7 bases, J shed 7 bases, and the junction held 11 bases outside the gene matches. From germline, CDR1 is MDHEN and CDR2 SYDVKM. The CDR3 loop is CASKPPGDRFEAFF. In DNA form, the CDR3 reads TGTGCCAGCAAACCCCCGGGGGACAGGTTTGAAGCTTTCTTT.

The genes are TRBV7-9 and TRBJ1-4; TRBD1 is a possible D gene (6 bases). Germline-derived CDR1 and CDR2 are SEHNR and FQNEAQ (reference sequence). Trimming shortened V by 5 bases and J by 2 bases, and 12 bases separated the two germline ends. The CDR3 has 15 amino acids. The chain's CDR3 is CASSLTGRTNEKLFF. In DNA form, the CDR3 reads TGTGCCAGCAGCCTTACAGGGCGGACTAATGAAAAACTGTTTTTT.